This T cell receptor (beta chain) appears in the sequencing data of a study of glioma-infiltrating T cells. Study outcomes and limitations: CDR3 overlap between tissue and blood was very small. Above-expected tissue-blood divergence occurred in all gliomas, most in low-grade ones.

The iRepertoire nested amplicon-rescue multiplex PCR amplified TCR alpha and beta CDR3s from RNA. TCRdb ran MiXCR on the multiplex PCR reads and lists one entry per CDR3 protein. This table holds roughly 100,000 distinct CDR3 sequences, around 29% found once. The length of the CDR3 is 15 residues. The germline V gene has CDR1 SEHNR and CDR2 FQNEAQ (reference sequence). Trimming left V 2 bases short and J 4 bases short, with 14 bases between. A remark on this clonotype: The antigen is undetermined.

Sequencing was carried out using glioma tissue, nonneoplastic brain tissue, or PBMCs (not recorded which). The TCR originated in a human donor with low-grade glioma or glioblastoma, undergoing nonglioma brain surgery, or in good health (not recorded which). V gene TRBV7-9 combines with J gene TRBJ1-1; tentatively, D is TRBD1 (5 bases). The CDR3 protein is CASSLTVAQGTEAFF. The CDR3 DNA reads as TGTGCCAGCAGCTTAACTGTGGCCCAGGGCACTGAAGCTTTCTTT.